A selection of T cell receptor beta chains follows, all from one sample in a study of T-cell reconstitution after alpha-beta-depleted transplantation in children. Using its own MiXCR run on the PCR reads, TCRdb lists one record per CDR3 protein. The sample records 300,000 to 400,000 distinct CDR3 sequences, more than 20% being singletons. The material sequenced was PBMCs, mostly from graft donor cells, taken 180 days after TCRalphabeta/CD19-depleted stem cell transplant. These receptors originate from a male patient aged 10 to 17 who had a stem cell transplant for acute lymphoblastic leukemia, so the T cells may come from the graft donor. CDR3s include the opening cysteine and the closing phenylalanine or tryptophan. The D gene is left open where the match is weak. Clone size is given for some rows only: seen once, a few or many times, or a class if the clone is expanded.

V gene: TRBV5-1; clone size: few; J gene: TRBJ1-1; D gene: NA; CDR3 protein: CASAVRVSNTEAFF; CDR3 DNA: TGCGCCAGCGCCGTCAGGGTCTCGAACACTGAAGCTTTCTTT
V gene: TRBV5-1; clone size: many; J gene: TRBJ1-1; D gene: NA; CDR3 protein: CASSLASSSSMNTEAFF; CDR3 DNA: TGCGCCAGCAGCTTGGCGTCCAGCTCCTCTATGAACACTGAAGCTTTCTTT
V gene: TRBV7-3; clone size: NA; J gene: TRBJ2-3; D gene: TRBD2; CDR3 protein: CASSLNTGGADTQYF; CDR3 DNA: TGTGCCAGCAGCTTAAATACGGGAGGGGCAGATACGCAGTATTTT
V gene: TRBV29-1; clone size: few; J gene: TRBJ1-2; D gene: NA; CDR3 protein: CSVERLAYGYTF; CDR3 DNA: TGCAGCGTTGAAAGACTGGCATATGGCTACACCTTC
V gene: TRBV27; clone size: NA; J gene: TRBJ2-7; D gene: NA; CDR3 protein: CASSPLIVHEQYF; CDR3 DNA: TGTGCCAGCAGTCCCCTGATAGTCCACGAGCAGTACTTC
V gene: TRBV5-1; clone size: NA; J gene: TRBJ2-2; D gene: TRBD1; CDR3 protein: CASMAATGAITGELFF; CDR3 DNA: TGCGCCAGCATGGCCGCGACAGGGGCGATCACCGGGGAGCTGTTTTTT
V gene: TRBV4-1; clone size: few; J gene: TRBJ2-4; D gene: TRBD2; CDR3 protein: CASSQTTSGRAKNIQYF; CDR3 DNA: TGCGCCAGCAGCCAAACGACTAGCGGGAGGGCCAAAAACATTCAGTACTTC
V gene: TRBV5-1; clone size: few; J gene: TRBJ2-1; D gene: TRBD1; CDR3 protein: CASSLRQGVWYNEQFF; CDR3 DNA: TGCGCCAGCAGCTTAAGACAGGGGGTATGGTACAATGAGCAGTTCTTC
V gene: TRBV5-1; clone size: NA; J gene: TRBJ1-2; D gene: NA; CDR3 protein: CASRNWDTTNYGYTF; CDR3 DNA: TGCGCCAGCCGAAACTGGGACACGACTAACTATGGCTACACCTTC
V gene: TRBV5-1; clone size: many; J gene: TRBJ2-7; D gene: NA; CDR3 protein: CASSPRVSSYEQYF; CDR3 DNA: TGCGCCAGCAGCCCCCGTGTTAGCTCCTACGAGCAGTACTTC
V gene: TRBV6-1; clone size: few; J gene: TRBJ2-3; D gene: TRBD1; CDR3 protein: CASSGTGPFRTDTQYF; CDR3 DNA: TGTGCCAGCTCCGGGACAGGGCCCTTCCGCACAGATACGCAGTATTTT
V gene: TRBV7-8; clone size: NA; J gene: TRBJ2-2; D gene: TRBD2; CDR3 protein: CASRLGLAPGELFF; CDR3 DNA: TGTGCCAGCCGCTTGGGACTAGCGCCCGGGGAGCTGTTTTTT
V gene: TRBV7-9; clone size: few; J gene: TRBJ2-1; D gene: TRBD2; CDR3 protein: CASSLWPRERSNEQFF; CDR3 DNA: TGTGCCAGCAGTTTGTGGCCGCGGGAGAGATCCAATGAGCAGTTCTTC
V gene: TRBV7-6; clone size: few; J gene: TRBJ2-7; D gene: TRBD2; CDR3 protein: CASSLGAGVPYEQYF; CDR3 DNA: TGTGCCAGCAGCTTAGGAGCGGGAGTCCCCTACGAGCAGTACTTC
V gene: TRBV18; clone size: NA; J gene: TRBJ2-3; D gene: NA; CDR3 protein: CASSPPAWLADTQYF; CDR3 DNA: TGTGCCAGCTCACCGCCCGCATGGCTGGCAGATACGCAGTATTTT
V gene: TRBV4-1; clone size: few; J gene: TRBJ2-7; D gene: TRBD1; CDR3 protein: CASSQGRGLSYEQYF; CDR3 DNA: TGCGCCAGCAGCCAAGGCAGGGGGCTAAGTTACGAGCAGTACTTC
V gene: TRBV10-3; clone size: NA; J gene: TRBJ2-7; D gene: TRBD2; CDR3 protein: CAISAPGTSGSEQYF; CDR3 DNA: TGTGCCATCAGTGCCCCCGGGACTAGCGGGAGTGAGCAGTACTTC
V gene: TRBV12-3/TRBV12-4; clone size: many; J gene: TRBJ2-7; D gene: TRBD2; CDR3 protein: CASSRLAGREQYF; CDR3 DNA: TGTGCCAGCAGTCGGCTAGCGGGAAGGGAGCAGTACTTC
V gene: TRBV27; clone size: NA; J gene: TRBJ2-5; D gene: NA; CDR3 protein: CASSFLFSTETQYF; CDR3 DNA: TGTGCCAGCAGTTTCCTGTTCTCAACCGAGACCCAGTACTTC
V gene: TRBV19; clone size: NA; J gene: TRBJ1-1; D gene: NA; CDR3 protein: CASSRGKGMNTEAFF; CDR3 DNA: TGTGCCAGTAGCCGGGGGAAAGGAATGAACACTGAAGCTTTCTTT
V gene: TRBV20-1; clone size: few; J gene: TRBJ2-7; D gene: NA; CDR3 protein: CSARDQDQPYREQYF; CDR3 DNA: TGCAGTGCTAGAGATCAGGACCAGCCCTATCGCGAGCAGTACTTC
V gene: TRBV6-5; clone size: few; J gene: TRBJ2-3; D gene: NA; CDR3 protein: CASSSGAGTDTQYF; CDR3 DNA: TGTGCCAGCAGTTCCGGGGCCGGCACAGATACGCAGTATTTT
V gene: TRBV7-9; clone size: few; J gene: TRBJ2-7; D gene: NA; CDR3 protein: CASSLVYGLSEQYF; CDR3 DNA: TGTGCCAGCAGCTTAGTTTACGGTCTAAGCGAGCAGTACTTC
V gene: TRBV20-1; clone size: NA; J gene: TRBJ2-1; D gene: TRBD2; CDR3 protein: CSAPSLTALAELYNEQFF; CDR3 DNA: TGCAGTGCTCCCTCCCTGACGGCACTAGCGGAGCTCTACAATGAGCAGTTCTTC